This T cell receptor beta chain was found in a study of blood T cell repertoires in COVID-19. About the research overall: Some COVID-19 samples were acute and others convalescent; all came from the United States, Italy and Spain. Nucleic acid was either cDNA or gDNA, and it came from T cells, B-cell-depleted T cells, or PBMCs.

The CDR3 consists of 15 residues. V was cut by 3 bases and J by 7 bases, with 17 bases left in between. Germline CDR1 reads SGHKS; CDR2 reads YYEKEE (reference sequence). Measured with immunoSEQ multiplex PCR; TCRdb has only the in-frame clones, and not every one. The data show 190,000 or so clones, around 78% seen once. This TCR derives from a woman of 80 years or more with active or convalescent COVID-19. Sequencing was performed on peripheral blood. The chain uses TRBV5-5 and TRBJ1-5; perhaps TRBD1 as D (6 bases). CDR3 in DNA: TGTGCCAGCAGCTCGACAGGTAGCGAGGTCCAGCCCCAGCATTTT. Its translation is CASSSTGSEVQPQHF.